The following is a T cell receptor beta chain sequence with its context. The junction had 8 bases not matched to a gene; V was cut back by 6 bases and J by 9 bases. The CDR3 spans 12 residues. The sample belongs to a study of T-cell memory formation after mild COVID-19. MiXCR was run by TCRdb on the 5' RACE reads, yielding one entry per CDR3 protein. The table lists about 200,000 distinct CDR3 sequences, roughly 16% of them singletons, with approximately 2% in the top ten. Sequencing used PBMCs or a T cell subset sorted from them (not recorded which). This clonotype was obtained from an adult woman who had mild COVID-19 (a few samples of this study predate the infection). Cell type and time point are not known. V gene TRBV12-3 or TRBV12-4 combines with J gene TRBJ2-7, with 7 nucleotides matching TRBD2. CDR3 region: CASSPGRLGQYF. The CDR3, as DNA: TGTGCCAGCAGCCCCGGGAGGCTAGGGCAGTACTTC.